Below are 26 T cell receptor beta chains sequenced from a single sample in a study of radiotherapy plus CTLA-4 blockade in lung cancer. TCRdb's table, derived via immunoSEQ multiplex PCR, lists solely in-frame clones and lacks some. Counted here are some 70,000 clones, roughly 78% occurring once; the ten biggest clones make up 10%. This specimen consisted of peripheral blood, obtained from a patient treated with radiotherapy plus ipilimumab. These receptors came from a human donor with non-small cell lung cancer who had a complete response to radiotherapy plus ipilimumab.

The CDR3 is CASSPDAGVVEQYF. The CDR3 bases are TGTGCCAGCTCACCAGACGCAGGGGTAGTCGAGCAGTACTTC. The rearrangement uses TRBV18 and TRBJ2-7; tentatively, D is TRBD1 (6 bases). The CDR3 totals 14 residues. CDR1 and CDR2 from the germline V gene are KGHSH and LQKENI. The V end was cut by 2 bases, the J end by 6 bases, with 14 bases between.

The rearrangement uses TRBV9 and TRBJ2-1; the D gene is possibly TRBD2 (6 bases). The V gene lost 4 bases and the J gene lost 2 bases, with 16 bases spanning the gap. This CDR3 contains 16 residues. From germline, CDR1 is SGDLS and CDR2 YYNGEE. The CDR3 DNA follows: TGTGCCAGCAGCACCCGGGGGAGCGTTACCTACAATGAGCAGTTCTTC. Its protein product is CASSTRGSVTYNEQFF.

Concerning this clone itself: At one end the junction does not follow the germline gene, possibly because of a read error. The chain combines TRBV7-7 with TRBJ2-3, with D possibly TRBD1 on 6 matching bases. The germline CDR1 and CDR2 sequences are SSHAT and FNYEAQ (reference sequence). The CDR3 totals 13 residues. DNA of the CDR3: TGTGCTAGCAGCCCAGGGGGCACAGATACGCAGTATTTT. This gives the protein CASSPGGTDTQYF. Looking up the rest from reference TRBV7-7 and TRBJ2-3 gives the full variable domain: GAGVSQSPRYKVTKRGQDVTLRCDPISSHATLYWYQQALGQGPEFLTYFNYEAQPDKSGLPSDRFSAERPEGSISTLTIQRTEQRDSAMYRCASSPGGTDTQYFGPGTRLTVL.

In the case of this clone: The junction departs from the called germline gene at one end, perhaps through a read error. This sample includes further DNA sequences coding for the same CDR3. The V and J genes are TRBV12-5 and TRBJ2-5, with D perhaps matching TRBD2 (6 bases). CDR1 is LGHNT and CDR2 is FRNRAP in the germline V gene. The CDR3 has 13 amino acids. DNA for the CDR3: TGTGCTAGTGGTCGACTAGGTGTGGAGACTCAGTACTTC. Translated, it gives CASGRLGVETQYF.

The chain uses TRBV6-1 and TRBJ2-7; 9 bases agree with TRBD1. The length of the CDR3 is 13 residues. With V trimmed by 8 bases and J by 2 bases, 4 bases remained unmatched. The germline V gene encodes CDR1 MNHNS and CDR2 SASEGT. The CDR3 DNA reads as TGTGCCAGCGGGACAGGGCGGGCCTACGAGCAGTACTTC. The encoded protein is CASGTGRAYEQYF.

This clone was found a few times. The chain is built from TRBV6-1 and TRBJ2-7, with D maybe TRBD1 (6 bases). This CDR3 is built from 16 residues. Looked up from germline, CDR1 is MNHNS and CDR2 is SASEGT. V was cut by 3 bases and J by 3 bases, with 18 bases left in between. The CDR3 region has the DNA TGTGCCAGCAGTGACCCCCCGGACAGATTAGACTACGAGCAGTACGTC. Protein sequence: CASSDPPDRLDYEQYV.

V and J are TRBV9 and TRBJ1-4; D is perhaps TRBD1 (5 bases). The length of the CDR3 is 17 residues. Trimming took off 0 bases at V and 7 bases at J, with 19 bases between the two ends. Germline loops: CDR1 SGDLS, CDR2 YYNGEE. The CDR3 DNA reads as TGTGCCAGCAGCGTAGGTTCGGCAGGGAGGGGTGGTGAAAAACTGTTTTTT. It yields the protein CASSVGSAGRGGEKLFF.

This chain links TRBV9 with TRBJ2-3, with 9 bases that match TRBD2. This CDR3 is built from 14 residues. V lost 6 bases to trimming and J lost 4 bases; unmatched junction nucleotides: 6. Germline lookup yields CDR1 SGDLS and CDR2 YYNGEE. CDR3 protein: CASTRTSVADTQYF. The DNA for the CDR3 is TGTGCCAGCACCCGGACTAGCGTGGCAGATACGCAGTATTTT.

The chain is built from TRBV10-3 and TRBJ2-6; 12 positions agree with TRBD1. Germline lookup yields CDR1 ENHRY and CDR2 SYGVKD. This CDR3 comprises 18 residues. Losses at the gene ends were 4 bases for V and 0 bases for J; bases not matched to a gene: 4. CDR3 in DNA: TGTGCCATCAGTGCTTCGGGACAGGGGGCCTCTGGGGCCAACGTCCTGACTTTC. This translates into CAISASGQGASGANVLTF.

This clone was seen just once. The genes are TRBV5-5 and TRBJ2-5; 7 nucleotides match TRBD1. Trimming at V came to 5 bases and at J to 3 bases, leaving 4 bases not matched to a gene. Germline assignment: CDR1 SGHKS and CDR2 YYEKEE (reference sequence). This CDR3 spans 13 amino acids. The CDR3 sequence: CASSSRGKETQYF. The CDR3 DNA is TGTGCCAGCAGTTCCAGGGGGAAAGAGACCCAGTACTTC.

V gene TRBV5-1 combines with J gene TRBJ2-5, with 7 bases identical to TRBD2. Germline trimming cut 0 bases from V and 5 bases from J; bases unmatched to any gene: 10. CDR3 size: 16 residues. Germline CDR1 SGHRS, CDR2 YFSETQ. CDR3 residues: CASSLDSRGSHETQYF. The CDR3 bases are TGCGCCAGCAGCTTGGACTCGCGGGGGTCCCACGAGACCCAGTACTTC. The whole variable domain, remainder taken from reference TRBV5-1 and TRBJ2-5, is KAGVTQTPRYLIKTRGQQVTLSCSPISGHRSVSWYQQTPGQGLQFLFEYFSETQRNKGNFPGRFSGRQFSNSRSEMNVSTLELGDSALYLCASSLDSRGSHETQYFGPGTRLLVL.

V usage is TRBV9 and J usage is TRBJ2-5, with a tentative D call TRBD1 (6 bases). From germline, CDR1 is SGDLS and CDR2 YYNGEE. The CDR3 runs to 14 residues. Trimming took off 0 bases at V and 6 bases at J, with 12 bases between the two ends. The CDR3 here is CASSVEGRGKTQYF. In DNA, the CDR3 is TGTGCCAGCAGCGTAGAGGGCAGGGGTAAGACCCAGTACTTC. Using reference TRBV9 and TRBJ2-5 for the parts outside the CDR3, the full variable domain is DSGVTQTPKHLITATGQRVTLRCSPRSGDLSVYWYQQSLDQGLQFLIQYYNGEERAKGNILERFSAQQFPDLHSELNLSSLELGDSALYFCASSVEGRGKTQYFGPGTRLLVL.

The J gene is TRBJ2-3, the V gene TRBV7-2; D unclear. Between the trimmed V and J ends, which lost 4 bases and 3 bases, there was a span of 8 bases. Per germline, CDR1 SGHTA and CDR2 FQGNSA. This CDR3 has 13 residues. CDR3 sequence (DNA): TGTGCCAGCAGCTCCCTGGATACAGATACGCAGTATTTT. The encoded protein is CASSSLDTDTQYF.

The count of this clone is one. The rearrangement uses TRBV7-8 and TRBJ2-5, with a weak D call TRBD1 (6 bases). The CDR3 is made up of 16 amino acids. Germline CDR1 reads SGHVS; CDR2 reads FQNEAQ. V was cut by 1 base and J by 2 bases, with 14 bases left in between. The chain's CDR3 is CASSLGPSRGQETQYF. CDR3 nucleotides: TGTGCCAGCAGCTTAGGCCCCTCGAGGGGGCAAGAGACCCAGTACTTC.

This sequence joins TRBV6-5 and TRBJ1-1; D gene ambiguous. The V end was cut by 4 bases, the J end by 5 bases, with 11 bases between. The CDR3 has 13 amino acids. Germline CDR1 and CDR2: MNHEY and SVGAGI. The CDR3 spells CASSFSGGTEAFF. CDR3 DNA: TGTGCCAGCAGTTTCTCCGGAGGGACTGAAGCTTTCTTT.

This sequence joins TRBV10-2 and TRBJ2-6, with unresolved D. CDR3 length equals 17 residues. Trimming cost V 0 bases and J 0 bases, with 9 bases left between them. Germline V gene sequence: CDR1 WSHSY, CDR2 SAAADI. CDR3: CASSESTWGSGANVLTF. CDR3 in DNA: TGCGCCAGCAGTGAGTCGACTTGGGGCTCTGGGGCCAACGTCCTGACTTTC.

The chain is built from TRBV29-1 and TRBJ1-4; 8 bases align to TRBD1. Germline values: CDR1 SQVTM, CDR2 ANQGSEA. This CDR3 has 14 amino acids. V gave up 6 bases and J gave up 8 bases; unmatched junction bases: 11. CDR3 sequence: CSVELGTGREKLFF. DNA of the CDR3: TGCAGCGTCGAATTAGGGACAGGCAGGGAAAAACTGTTTTTT.

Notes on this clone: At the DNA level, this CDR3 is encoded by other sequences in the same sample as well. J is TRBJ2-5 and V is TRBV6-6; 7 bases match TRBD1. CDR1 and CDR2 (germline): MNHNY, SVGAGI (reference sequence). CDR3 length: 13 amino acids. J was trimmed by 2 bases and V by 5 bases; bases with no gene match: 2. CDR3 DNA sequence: TGTGCCAGCAGTGGGACAGAGCAAGAGACCCAGTACTTC. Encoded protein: CASSGTEQETQYF.

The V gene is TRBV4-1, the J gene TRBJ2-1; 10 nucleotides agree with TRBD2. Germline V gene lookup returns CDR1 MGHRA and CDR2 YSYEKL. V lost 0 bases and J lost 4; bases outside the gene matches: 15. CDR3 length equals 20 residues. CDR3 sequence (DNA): TGCGCCAGCAGCCAAGAGTCTAGCGGGGGACGAGTTGGTGCTTACAATGAGCAGTTCTTC. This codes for CASSQESSGGRVGAYNEQFF.

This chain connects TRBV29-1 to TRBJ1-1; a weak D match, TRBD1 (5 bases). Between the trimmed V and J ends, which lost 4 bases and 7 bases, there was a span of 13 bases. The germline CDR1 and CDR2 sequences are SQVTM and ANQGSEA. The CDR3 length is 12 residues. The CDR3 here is CSVARDLYEAFF. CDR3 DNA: TGCAGCGTTGCCCGGGACCTGTATGAAGCTTTCTTT.

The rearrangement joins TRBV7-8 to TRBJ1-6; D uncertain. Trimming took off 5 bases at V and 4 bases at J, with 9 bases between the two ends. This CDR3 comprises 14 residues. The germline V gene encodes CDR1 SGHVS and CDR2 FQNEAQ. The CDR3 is CASSPLGYNSPLHF. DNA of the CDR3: TGTGCCAGCAGCCCCCTGGGGTATAATTCACCCCTCCACTTT. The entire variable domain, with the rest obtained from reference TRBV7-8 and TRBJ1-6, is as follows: GAGVSQSPRYKVAKRGQDVALRCDPISGHVSLFWYQQALGQGPEFLTYFQNEAQLDKSGLPSDRFFAERPEGSVSTLKIQRTQQEDSAVYLCASSPLGYNSPLHFGNGTRLTVT.

Here the CDR3 reads CASSQRQGESGYTF. CDR3 nucleotide sequence: TGTGCCAGCTCCCAACGGCAGGGCGAGAGTGGCTACACCTTC. The V call is TRBV18, the J call TRBJ1-2, with D possibly being TRBD1 (5 bases). Germline CDR1 and CDR2: KGHSH and LQKENI. Trimming removed 6 bases from V and 7 bases from J, with 18 bases in between. The CDR3 extends over 14 amino acids.

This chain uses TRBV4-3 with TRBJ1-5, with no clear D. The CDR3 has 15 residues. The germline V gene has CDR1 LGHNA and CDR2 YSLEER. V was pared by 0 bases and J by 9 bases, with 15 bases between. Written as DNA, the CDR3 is TGCGCCAGCAGCCAAGATAGGGCCGGAATAAGGCCCCAGCATTTT. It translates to CASSQDRAGIRPQHF.

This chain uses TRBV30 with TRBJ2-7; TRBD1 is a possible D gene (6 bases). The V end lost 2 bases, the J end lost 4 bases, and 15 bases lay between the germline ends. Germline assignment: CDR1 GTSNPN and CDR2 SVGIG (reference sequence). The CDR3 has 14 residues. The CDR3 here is CAWSRQVSGYEQYV. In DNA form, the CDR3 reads TGTGCCTGGAGTCGACAGGTTTCTGGGTACGAGCAGTACGTC.

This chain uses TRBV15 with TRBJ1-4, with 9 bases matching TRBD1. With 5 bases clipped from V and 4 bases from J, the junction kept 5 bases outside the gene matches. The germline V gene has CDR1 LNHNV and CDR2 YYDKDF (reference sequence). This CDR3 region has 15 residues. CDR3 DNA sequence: TGTGCCACCAGCGTGGGGGGACAGGGTAATGAAAAACTGTTTTTT. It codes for CATSVGGQGNEKLFF.

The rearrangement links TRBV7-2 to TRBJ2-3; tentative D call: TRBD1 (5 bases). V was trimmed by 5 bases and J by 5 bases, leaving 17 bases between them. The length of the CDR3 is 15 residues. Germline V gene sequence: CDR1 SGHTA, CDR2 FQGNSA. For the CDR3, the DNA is TGTGCCAGCAGCCCCCGACCACTGGGGCGAGATACGCAGTATTTT. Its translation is CASSPRPLGRDTQYF.